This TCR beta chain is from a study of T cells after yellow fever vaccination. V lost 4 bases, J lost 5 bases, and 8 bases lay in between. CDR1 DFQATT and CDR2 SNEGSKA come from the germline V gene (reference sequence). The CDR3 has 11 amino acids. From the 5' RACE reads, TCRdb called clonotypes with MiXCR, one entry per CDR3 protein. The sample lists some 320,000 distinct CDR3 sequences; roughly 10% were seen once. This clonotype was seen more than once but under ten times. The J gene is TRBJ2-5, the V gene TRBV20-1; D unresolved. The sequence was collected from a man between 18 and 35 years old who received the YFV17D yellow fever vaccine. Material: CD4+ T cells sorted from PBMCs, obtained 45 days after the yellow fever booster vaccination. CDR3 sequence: CSAIGRETQYF. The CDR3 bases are TGCAGTGCTATAGGTCGCGAGACCCAGTACTTC.